This TCR beta chain was identified in a study of blood T cells in healthy people across ages. Together with a sample-barcoded 5' primer, a J-beta primer mix was included in a second PCR lasting 7 to 11 cycles. Tagging of each cDNA molecule was performed by a template-switch adaptor with 12 random nucleotides. One entry per CDR3 protein, called by TCRdb with MiXCR from the 5' RACE reads. The sample records about 1.1 million distinct CDR3 sequences, roughly two fifths being singletons. Caucasian individuals from Russia who were healthy and aged roughly 6 to 100 acted as donors. V was cut by 5 bases and J by 0 bases, with 17 bases left in between. The CDR3 covers 17 residues. Germline V lookup: CDR1 PRHDT, CDR2 FYEKMQ (reference sequence).

Source material: blood. The sequence derives from a young man in good health. This chain links TRBV13 with TRBJ2-1, with D perhaps TRBD1 (6 bases). DNA for the CDR3: TGTGCCAGCAGCCCAGCCCGACAGGACAGCTCCTACAATGAGCAGTTCTTC. Its protein product is CASSPARQDSSYNEQFF. The whole variable domain, remainder taken from reference TRBV13 and TRBJ2-1, is AAGVIQSPRHLIKEKRETATLKCYPIPRHDTVYWYQQGPGQDPQFLISFYEKMQSDKGSIPDRFSAQQFSDYHSELNMSSLELGDSALYFCASSPARQDSSYNEQFFGPGTRLTVL.